Sequencing of this T cell receptor (beta chain) was carried out in a study of blood T cell repertoires in COVID-19 (dated by TCRdb to between 2020 and 2021). For the study in its entirety: Samples covering the acute and convalescent phases of COVID-19 were provided by collaborators in the United States, Italy and Spain. Samples came from the ongoing ImmuneRACE study (first 160 participants) plus 1,254 subjects from 6 global collaborators. The dataset comprised deeply sampled blood TCRbeta repertoires from subjects exposed to, actively infected with, or recovered from COVID-19. The repertoires were made available in a free public database intended to serve as a resource for research on the immune response to SARS-CoV-2. A de-identified subject ID, COVID-19 status, age in years and sex were almost always included in the sample metadata. Where available, HLA class I and class II types were obtained from metadata supplied by the sample provider rather than from assay-based typing. The material from the prospective study consisted of cDNA or gDNA derived from T cells, B-cell-depleted T cells, or PBMCs.

The paper's findings and limits, for the study overall: How much clinical and demographic metadata was included differed by source and by participant, and the metadata was provided uncurated.

The CDR3 covers 14 residues, taking in both the cysteine and the phenylalanine. The sequence is cut down to CDR3 DNA, 42 bases in frame from base 1. The V end gives up 2 bases and the J end 2 bases, leaving 3 bases in the junction not matched to a gene. In the germline V gene, CDR1 corresponds to MNHEY and CDR2 to SVGAGI. TCRbeta CDR3 regions were amplified from genomic DNA by means of the immunoSEQ Assay, a bias-controlled multiplex PCR. The paper's data handling went like this. The number of nucleated cells in each sample was estimated by amplification of reference gene primers within the assay. To quantify the absolute abundance of each unique TCRbeta CDR3 rearrangement, sequence reads were collapsed and filtered. For each sample, productive Simpson clonality was calculated as the square root of Simpson's diversity index across productive rearrangements. Here the immuneACCESS table is served through TCRdb, limited to in-frame sequences with V and J called. Missing clones are a known gap in these copies; in checked studies unresolved V genes cover under half, and the rest lacks a known reason. D and trimming come from the DNA, and the V and J calls and clone size come from that table. The sample table contains just over 150,000 clones; only one count was recorded for roughly 90% of them. The leading ten clones occupy about 6.6% of the sample.

Participants in the prospective study were aged about 18 to 95 years, lived in about two dozen United States geographic areas, and enrolled through a virtual design. To assign participants to cohorts, the prospective study relied on clinical history that participants themselves reported in a screening survey and a study questionnaire. Recovered participants in ImmuneRACE Cohort 3 were defined as having two consecutive negative NP/OP PCR tests, clearance from a healthcare professional, or resolution of symptoms. Each participant in the prospective study had whole blood, serum and a nasopharyngeal or oropharyngeal swab collected by mobile phlebotomists. Additional blood draws and questionnaires over an approximately 2-month period could optionally be provided by prospective study participants. Before DNA extraction, prospective study blood samples were shipped either frozen or at room temperature.

On this clone itself: Its binding antigen is unknown. Base qualities are missing; no much larger clone stands one base away.

This clonotype originated in a woman in her fifties or sixties who had recovered from COVID-19. Sequencing input: PBMCs or T cells enriched from blood (not recorded which). The chain is encoded by TRBV6-5 joined to TRBJ2-7, with TRBD2 matching 7 junction bases. The sequenced DNA: TGTGCCAGCAGTTACGGGAGGGGACCCTACGAGCAGTACTTC. It translates as CASSYGRGPYEQYF.